These 7 T cell receptor beta chains were all obtained from the same sample, sequenced in a study of cytomegalovirus exposure and HLA in healthy donors. The PCR made use of 60 Vbeta and 13 Jbeta primers. The assay was immunoSEQ multiplex PCR, and TCRdb's table has in-frame clones only and misses some. The table includes around 100,000 clones, 60% to 80% detected once. Sequenced input: PBMCs. The source is a man over 45 in good health and CMV-seropositive.

The chain couples TRBV28 to TRBJ1-4, with D perhaps matching TRBD1 (5 bases). Trimming took off 5 bases at V and 8 bases at J, with 18 bases between the two ends. Per germline, CDR1 MDHEN and CDR2 SYDVKM. CDR3 length: 15 amino acids. CDR3 residues: CASSLPGQGGEKLFF. Written as DNA, the CDR3 is TGTGCCAGCAGTCTACCAGGCCAGGGTGGGGAAAAACTGTTTTTT.

V usage is TRBV9 and J usage is TRBJ1-5; TRBD1 might be the D (5 bases). This CDR3 contains 15 residues. The V gene lost 4 bases and the J gene lost 0 bases, with 11 bases spanning the gap. CDR1 is SGDLS, CDR2 YYNGEE, per germline. The CDR3 reads CASSLDGHSNQPQHF. DNA of the CDR3: TGTGCCAGCAGCCTCGACGGACATAGCAATCAGCCCCAGCATTTT. The whole variable domain, filled in from reference TRBV9 and TRBJ1-5, reads DSGVTQTPKHLITATGQRVTLRCSPRSGDLSVYWYQQSLDQGLQFLIQYYNGEERAKGNILERFSAQQFPDLHSELNLSSLELGDSALYFCASSLDGHSNQPQHFGDGTRLSIL.

The chain has TRBV2 and TRBJ1-5; 7 nucleotides line up with TRBD1. The V and J ends lost 6 bases and 5 bases, in that order; junction bases with no gene match: 10. Looked up from germline, CDR1 is SNHLY and CDR2 is FYNNEI. The length of the CDR3 is 15 residues. The CDR3 coding sequence is TGTGCCAGCAGGGGCGGGACAGCCTTTTATCAGCCCCAGCATTTT. It specifies CASRGGTAFYQPQHF.

This clone was observed a single time. The chain joins TRBV27 to TRBJ1-5; 7 nucleotides agree with TRBD1. Trimming at V came to 4 bases and at J to 3 bases, leaving 3 bases not matched to a gene. The CDR3 is 14 amino acids. Germline CDR1 MNHEY, CDR2 SMNVEV (reference sequence). CDR3 sequence: CASSSDRINQPQHF. CDR3 nucleotide sequence: TGTGCCAGCAGTTCGGACAGGATCAATCAGCCCCAGCATTTT.

Concerning this clone itself: The CDR3 ends on some other residue instead of the conserved phenylalanine or tryptophan, so this is likely a read error. Because the CDR3's place on the DNA is in doubt, the DNA is left out and the CDR3 is given as listed by TCRdb. The rearrangement links TRBV11-2 to TRBJ2-3; the table's D call TRBD2 went unverified against the DNA. Including both end residues, the CDR3 is 12 amino acids long. Germline V gene sequence: CDR1 SGHAT, CDR2 FQNNGV. The CDR3: CASSGLAGVLYL.

The chain couples TRBV19 to TRBJ2-7; 8 bases fit TRBD1. Germline V gives CDR1 LNHDA, CDR2 SQIVND (reference sequence). There are 18 residues in the CDR3. J lost 2 bases, V lost 7 bases, and 19 bases had no gene match. CDR3 sequence: CASNKSHRDRLTPYEQYF. The DNA of the CDR3 is TGTGCCAGTAACAAATCACACCGGGACAGGCTTACCCCCTACGAGCAGTACTTC.

This clone was counted only a few times. The CDR3 coding sequence is TGCAGGGGGGGTAGAAATGGCTACACCTTC. Amino acid sequence: CRGGRNGYTF. V is TRBV20-1 and J is TRBJ1-2; a weak D match, TRBD1 (5 bases). Germline loops: CDR1 DFQATT, CDR2 SNEGSKA (reference sequence). The CDR3 runs 10 residues.